This entry lists 26 T cell receptor beta chains sequenced from one sample in a study of T cells in Graves' hyperthyroidism and ophthalmopathy. TCR beta CDR3 sequences were amplified from RNA transcripts. A first-round RT-PCR of the TCR CDR3 used the HTBI primer set. TCRdb used MiXCR to reprocess the multiplex PCR reads, holding one entry per CDR3 protein. The data contain some 580,000 distinct CDR3 sequences, approximately 16% of them seen just once; the ten biggest clones take up 3% to 4%. The sample comprised blood. Receptors were obtained from a middle-aged woman with Graves' ophthalmopathy.

This clonotype showed up many times. The chain has TRBV2 and TRBJ2-5, with 13 bases matching TRBD2. Trimming took 8 bases from V and 2 from J; bases not matched to a gene: 8. The CDR3 contains 16 residues. Germline CDR1 and CDR2: SNHLY and FYNNEI. Here the CDR3 DNA reads TGTGCCAGCGGACGGGGGACTAGCGGGACACAAGAGACCCAGTACTTC. Residues: CASGRGTSGTQETQYF.

Turning to this clonotype: Given a much more abundant clone one base away, this may be a read error. V usage is TRBV5-1 and J usage is TRBJ2-3; possibly TRBD1 for D (5 bases). The germline gives CDR1 SGHRS, CDR2 YFSETQ. The CDR3 is 14 residues long. V lost 0 bases to trimming and J lost 5 bases, with 10 bases between them. The CDR3, as DNA: TGCGCCAGCAGCTTGGCCCAGGGCAGAGATACGCAGTATTTT. Amino acids: CASSLAQGRDTQYF.

This clonotype was observed at least ten times. V is TRBV2 and J is TRBJ1-5; 8 nucleotides agree with TRBD1. Losses at the gene ends were 6 bases for V and 7 bases for J; bases not matched to a gene: 2. The CDR3 length is 12 residues. The germline V gene has CDR1 SNHLY and CDR2 FYNNEI. Here the CDR3 reads CASSGQGQPQHF. The CDR3 DNA reads TGTGCCAGCAGCGGACAGGGCCAGCCCCAGCATTTT.

This clonotype showed up many times. The chain employs TRBV20-1 and TRBJ2-3, with 10 bases that match TRBD2. This CDR3 is built from 15 residues. The J segment lost 2 bases and the V segment lost 6 bases, leaving 8 bases of the junction unmatched. The V gene's germline CDR1 is DFQATT and CDR2 SNEGSKA (reference sequence). CDR3 bases: TGCAGTGCAAAATCCGGGACTAGCGACACAGATACGCAGTATTTT. Translation gives CSAKSGTSDTDTQYF.

This clonotype came up a few times. V usage is TRBV5-1 and J usage is TRBJ1-1; TRBD1 is a possible D gene (6 bases). CDR1 SGHRS and CDR2 YFSETQ come from the germline V gene. This CDR3 has 17 amino acids. V was trimmed by 3 bases and J by 1 base, leaving 19 bases between them. The CDR3, as DNA: TGCGCCAGCAGCTCCACGCGGGGGCCCCAGACGAACACTGAAGCTTTCTTT. Translation: CASSSTRGPQTNTEAFF.

CDR3 sequence (DNA): TGTGCCGACTCGACAGGGGAAGGGGCCGGGGAGCTGTTTTTT. It translates to CADSTGEGAGELFF. J is TRBJ2-2 and V is TRBV2; 8 bases line up with TRBD1. With V trimmed by 11 bases and J by 6 bases, 11 bases remained unmatched. The CDR3 has 14 residues. Germline V CDR1 and CDR2: SNHLY, FYNNEI.

This clonotype was observed many times. The rearrangement links TRBV30 to TRBJ1-1; D unresolved. V gave up 2 bases and J gave up 8 bases, with 18 bases separating them. The CDR3 runs to 14 residues. The germline V gene encodes CDR1 GTSNPN and CDR2 SVGIG (reference sequence). In DNA, the CDR3 is TGTGCCTGGAGTCGACGGATTCCATCAAGGGAAGCTTTCTTT. Protein sequence: CAWSRRIPSREAFF.

This clonotype was recorded many times. CDR3 bases: TGCAGTGCTATTAGCGGGAGGACGGAGACCCAGTACTTC. This sequence encodes CSAISGRTETQYF. The chain carries TRBV20-1 and TRBJ2-5; TRBD2 aligns across 10 bases. The V gene's germline CDR1 is DFQATT and CDR2 SNEGSKA (reference sequence). The trim removed 4 bases at V and 5 bases at J, leaving 4 bases unmatched. This CDR3 contains 13 residues.

The sample holds many counts of this clonotype. The chain links TRBV28 to TRBJ1-3, with D unresolved. The ends were cut back, 10 bases at V and 8 bases at J, with 15 bases in the middle. This CDR3 has 12 residues. Germline CDR1 is MDHEN and CDR2 is SYDVKM. DNA of the CDR3: TGTGCCACCCATCGTGAAGGAGACACCATATATTTT. The encoded protein is CATHREGDTIYF.

The V and J genes are TRBV7-2 and TRBJ2-1; D is unresolved. V lost 1 base, J lost 4 bases, and 8 bases lay in between. The germline V gene has CDR1 SGHTA and CDR2 FQGNSA. The CDR3 extends over 14 amino acids. The CDR3, as DNA: TGTGCCAGCAGCTTAGGCCCAGCGTACAATGAGCAGTTCTTC. Amino acids: CASSLGPAYNEQFF.

This clonotype was found many times. The V and J genes are TRBV10-3 and TRBJ2-1, with D possibly matching TRBD2 (6 bases). V shed 1 base and J shed 0 bases, with 16 bases lying between them. The CDR3 is made up of 18 amino acids. CDR1 ENHRY and CDR2 SYGVKD come from the germline V gene. CDR3: CAISEWGSSGTSYNEQFF. The CDR3 region has the DNA TGTGCCATCAGTGAGTGGGGGAGTAGCGGAACCTCCTACAATGAGCAGTTCTTC.

This clonotype was picked up many times. The chain recombines TRBV18 with TRBJ1-1, with 8 bases fitting TRBD1. The CDR3 sequence is 17 residues long. Unmatched junction bases numbered 7, after V lost 0 bases and J lost 1 base. Germline-derived CDR1 and CDR2 are KGHSH and LQKENI. CDR3 sequence (DNA): TGTGCCAGCTCACCACCTAACTCAGGGGGCGCGAACACTGAAGCTTTCTTT. Its translation: CASSPPNSGGANTEAFF.

This clonotype was counted many times. The V call is TRBV7-2, the J call TRBJ2-1; TRBD2 aligns across 11 bases. The CDR3 sequence is 16 residues long. V gave up 4 bases and J gave up 14 bases; unmatched junction bases: 16. The germline gives CDR1 SGHTA, CDR2 FQGNSA. CDR3 region: CASSSPGIAGGLSKFF. Here the CDR3 DNA reads TGTGCCAGCAGCTCTCCGGGCATAGCGGGGGGGCTTAGCAAGTTCTTC.

This clonotype was found many times. The chain combines TRBV6-1 with TRBJ2-2, with a tentative D call TRBD2 (7 bases). Germline assignment: CDR1 MNHNS and CDR2 SASEGT. The CDR3 runs to 16 residues. The V end was cut by 5 bases, the J end by 3 bases, with 16 bases between. The CDR3 reads CASSREGGVDTGELFF. CDR3 sequence (DNA): TGTGCCAGCAGTAGGGAGGGGGGGGTCGACACCGGGGAGCTGTTTTTT.

This rearrangement joins TRBV7-9 to TRBJ1-1; maybe TRBD1 (6 bases). Germline CDR1 is SEHNR and CDR2 is FQNEAQ (reference sequence). The CDR3 contains 15 residues. Trimming cost V 5 bases and J 1 base, with 14 bases left between them. CDR3 protein: CASSLPQGGNTEAFF. In DNA form, the CDR3 reads TGTGCCAGCAGCCTACCACAGGGAGGGAACACTGAAGCTTTCTTT.

Many counts were recorded for this clonotype. The rearrangement uses TRBV30 and TRBJ2-2; a possible D gene is TRBD1 (6 bases). Trimming took 2 bases from V and 4 from J, leaving 11 bases between them. The CDR3 has 14 residues. Germline V gene sequence: CDR1 GTSNPN, CDR2 SVGIG (reference sequence). The CDR3 nucleotides read TGTGCCTGGAGTAAACAGGGTTTCACCGGGGAGCTGTTTTTT. Translated: CAWSKQGFTGELFF.

The gene calls are TRBV30 and TRBJ1-1, with TRBD1 matching 11 bases. The V gene's germline CDR1 is GTSNPN and CDR2 SVGIG (reference sequence). V was pared by 4 bases and J by 4 bases, with 2 bases of the junction left unmatched. The CDR3 has 13 amino acids. The CDR3 coding sequence is TGTGCCTGGATGGGACAGGGGGGCACTGAAGCTTTCTTT. Translated: CAWMGQGGTEAFF.

This clonotype was found a few times. V and J are TRBV7-8 and TRBJ2-3; 9 bases are shared with TRBD2. This CDR3 region has 16 residues. The germline CDR1 and CDR2 sequences are SGHVS and FQNEAQ. V trimming: 4 bases; J trimming: 1 base; junction bases outside the gene matches: 6. Written as DNA, the CDR3 is TGTGCCAGCAGCTCGTCTAGCGGGATACGCACAGATACGCAGTATTTT. This sequence encodes CASSSSSGIRTDTQYF.

This clonotype came up many times. The chain couples TRBV5-1 to TRBJ2-7, with TRBD2 identical over 7 bases. The CDR3 length is 14 residues. Germline CDR1 reads SGHRS; CDR2 reads YFSETQ. Trimming took 4 bases from V and 2 from J; bases not matched to a gene: 6. CDR3 sequence: CASSGGSGAYEQYF. As DNA, the CDR3 is TGCGCCAGCAGCGGGGGAAGCGGGGCCTACGAGCAGTACTTC.

This rearrangement joins TRBV6-1 to TRBJ2-4, with a tentative D call TRBD1 (6 bases). This CDR3 has 12 residues. Between the trimmed V and J ends, which lost 7 bases and 6 bases, there was a span of 10 bases. Germline V gives CDR1 MNHNS, CDR2 SASEGT. The CDR3 here is CASTKDRNIQYF. CDR3 bases: TGTGCCAGCACCAAGGACAGAAACATTCAGTACTTC.

A note on this clonotype: A much larger clone lies one base from this, so it may be a read error. CDR3 sequence reads: CSARWLSTEAFF. The CDR3 DNA reads TGCAGTGCTAGATGGCTCAGCACTGAAGCTTTCTTT. The chain is built from TRBV20-1 and TRBJ1-1; D is unclear. V lost 2 bases and J 4 bases, leaving 8 bases between the germline ends. This CDR3 region has 12 residues. Per the germline V gene, CDR1 is DFQATT and CDR2 is SNEGSKA (reference sequence).

The table lists this clonotype with many counts. This chain links TRBV11-1 with TRBJ1-1; no firm D call. V was pared by 5 bases and J by 4 bases, with 14 bases between. Germline assignment: CDR1 SGHAT and CDR2 FQDESV (reference sequence). The CDR3 is made up of 14 amino acids. CDR3 loop: CASSRRGPGTEAFF. In nucleotides, the CDR3 is TGTGCCAGCAGCCGCCGAGGGCCCGGCACTGAAGCTTTCTTT.

This clonotype was found many times. The chain is built from TRBV5-1 and TRBJ2-3; 8 nucleotides line up with TRBD2. This CDR3 spans 15 amino acids. Germline CDR1 SGHRS, CDR2 YFSETQ. The V gene end was trimmed by 7 bases and the J gene end by 5 bases; junction bases not matched to a gene: 12. The chain's CDR3 is CASAPTGGDGDTQYF. Written as DNA, the CDR3 is TGCGCCAGCGCCCCGACGGGAGGGGATGGAGATACGCAGTATTTT.

This clonotype was picked up many times. This chain connects TRBV11-2 to TRBJ1-1, with 7 nucleotides matching TRBD1. The CDR3 totals 12 residues. V was clipped by 3 bases and J by 10 bases; unmatched bases: 5. Germline V CDR1 and CDR2: SGHAT, FQNNGV. CDR3 bases: TGTGCCAGCAGCTTCACAGGGGAAAGAGCTTTCTTT. This translates into CASSFTGERAFF.

The table lists this clonotype with many counts. This chain links TRBV6-1 with TRBJ1-1, with 8 positions matching TRBD1. The junction had 7 bases not matched to a gene; V was cut back by 7 bases and J by 6 bases. The germline V gene encodes CDR1 MNHNS and CDR2 SASEGT. CDR3 size: 13 residues. The CDR3 loop is CASTYDRGAEAFF. DNA of the CDR3: TGTGCCAGCACCTACGACAGGGGCGCTGAAGCTTTCTTT.

This clonotype was detected only a few times. V is TRBV30 and J is TRBJ1-4; D is unresolved. Trimming cost V 0 bases and J 11 bases, with 10 bases left between them. This CDR3 spans 12 amino acids. Germline CDR1 GTSNPN, CDR2 SVGIG (reference sequence). The CDR3 here is CAWSVRGWKLFF. The CDR3 DNA follows: TGTGCCTGGAGTGTTAGAGGGTGGAAACTGTTTTTT. The whole variable domain, remainder taken from reference TRBV30 and TRBJ1-4, is SQTIHQWPATLVQPVGSPLSLECTVEGTSNPNLYWYRQAAGRGLQLLFYSVGIGQISSEVPQNLSASRPQDRQFILSSKKLLLSDSGFYLCAWSVRGWKLFFGSGTQLSVL.